The rows below give T cell receptor beta chains drawn from one sample of a study of early T cells in non-severe SARS-CoV-2 infection. TCRdb re-called the 5' RACE reads with MiXCR, one entry per CDR3 protein. The sample yields some 87,000 distinct CDR3 sequences, 9% to 13% seen once. The sequencing input was whole blood. These receptors all stem from an adult who was a healthcare worker with PCR-confirmed SARS-CoV-2 infection or an uninfected control (not recorded which). Each CDR3 is given with its conserved first and last residue.

CDR3 protein,J gene,V gene
CAWSVRQEREAFF,TRBJ1-1,TRBV30
CASSNRLAAYEQYF,TRBJ2-7,TRBV19
CASGVRTDTQYF,TRBJ2-3,TRBV12-3/TRBV12-4
CASSLVGAPNQPQHF,TRBJ1-5,TRBV5-6
CASSLSTGLSYNEQFF,TRBJ2-1,TRBV27
CASPMGGPRDGYTF,TRBJ1-2,TRBV2
CASSQDTSGFSYNEQFF,TRBJ2-1,TRBV3-1
CRGGSNQPQHF,TRBJ1-5,TRBV20-1
CASTELDEQFF,TRBJ2-1,TRBV5-1
CASSREPTKLQPQHF,TRBJ1-5,TRBV19
CASRDRGGQTEAFF,TRBJ1-1,TRBV6-1
CASSPRLAGVREQYF,TRBJ2-7,TRBV5-1
CATSDFVGGSNEQFF,TRBJ2-1,TRBV24-1
CASSLGNPWDEQYF,TRBJ2-7,TRBV5-1
CASSSRGPSPDTQYF,TRBJ2-3,TRBV11-2
CASSLAHIAGGKETQYF,TRBJ2-5,TRBV7-9
CASSAGWRPGNTIYF,TRBJ1-3,TRBV7-2
CASSSRLTGTAYEQYF,TRBJ2-7,TRBV11-3
CSARTSGGNTGELFF,TRBJ2-2,TRBV20-1
CAIRGAENEQFF,TRBJ2-1,TRBV10-3
CASSNRDRAVGQYF,TRBJ2-7,TRBV5-5
CASSPAAGYGYTF,TRBJ1-2,TRBV7-6
CASSVRGSDTEAFF,TRBJ1-1,TRBV19
CASNQGGLGAFF,TRBJ1-1,TRBV2
CASSQDRGVHNEKLFF,TRBJ1-4,TRBV14
CASSQTLPISTDTQYF,TRBJ2-3,TRBV6-1
CSVQMGMTENEQFF,TRBJ2-1,TRBV29-1
CASSGGGDRFDTQYF,TRBJ2-3,TRBV12-3/TRBV12-4
CASSPPPGRKQFF,TRBJ2-1,TRBV6-2/TRBV6-3
CASRKRENEQFF,TRBJ2-1,TRBV12-3/TRBV12-4
CASSEEVYPSTDTQYF,TRBJ2-3,TRBV6-1
CASSGYRGKMNTEAFF,TRBJ1-1,TRBV6-1
CASSQTTPYNEQFF,TRBJ2-1,TRBV5-1
CASSLVASGGTDTQYF,TRBJ2-3,TRBV28
CASRGLAGEETQYF,TRBJ2-5,TRBV10-2
CASTPGVLQMNQPQHF,TRBJ1-5,TRBV2
CATSGDSGNTIYF,TRBJ1-3,TRBV15
CASSLVGPYEQFF,TRBJ2-1,TRBV11-2
CSARDSANKGHTEAFF,TRBJ1-1,TRBV20-1
CASSQDPGVRGYTF,TRBJ1-2,TRBV4-1
CASSPGLVFSYNEQFF,TRBJ2-1,TRBV5-1
CASSSLAGKYNEQFF,TRBJ2-1,TRBV28
CAGSPTPNSPLHF,TRBJ1-6,TRBV7-6
CASSTGDIQYF,TRBJ2-4,TRBV6-6
CASSPRVVAGGEQFF,TRBJ2-1,TRBV6-1
CASSLPGANVLTF,TRBJ2-6,TRBV14
CASTSWQETQYF,TRBJ2-5,TRBV11-3